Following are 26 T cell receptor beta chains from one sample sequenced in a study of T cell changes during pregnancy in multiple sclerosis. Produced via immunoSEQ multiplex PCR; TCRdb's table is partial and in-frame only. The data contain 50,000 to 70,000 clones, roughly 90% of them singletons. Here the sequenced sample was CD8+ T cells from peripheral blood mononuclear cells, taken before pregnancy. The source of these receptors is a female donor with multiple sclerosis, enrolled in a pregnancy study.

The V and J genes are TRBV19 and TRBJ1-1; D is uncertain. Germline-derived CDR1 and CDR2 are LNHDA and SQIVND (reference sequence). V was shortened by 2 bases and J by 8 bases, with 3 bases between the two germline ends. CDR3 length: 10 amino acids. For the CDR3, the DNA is TGTGCCAGTAGTATACTGGAAGCTTTCTTT. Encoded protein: CASSILEAFF.

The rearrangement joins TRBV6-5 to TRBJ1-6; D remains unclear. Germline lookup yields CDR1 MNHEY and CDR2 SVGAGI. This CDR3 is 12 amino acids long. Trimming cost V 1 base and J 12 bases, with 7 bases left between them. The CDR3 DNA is TGTGCCAGCAGTTACTTTGAGGAACCCCTCCACTTT. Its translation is CASSYFEEPLHF.

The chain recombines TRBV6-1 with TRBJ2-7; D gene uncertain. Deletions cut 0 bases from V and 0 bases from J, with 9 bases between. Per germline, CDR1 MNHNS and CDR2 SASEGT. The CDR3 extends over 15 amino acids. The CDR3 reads CASSEAEWYSYEQYF. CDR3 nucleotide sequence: TGTGCCAGCAGTGAAGCGGAGTGGTACTCCTACGAGCAGTACTTC.

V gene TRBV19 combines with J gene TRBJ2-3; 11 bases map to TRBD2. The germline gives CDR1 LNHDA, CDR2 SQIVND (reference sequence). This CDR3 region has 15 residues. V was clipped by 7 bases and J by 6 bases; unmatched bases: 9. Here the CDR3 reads CASTVSGGAVDTQYF. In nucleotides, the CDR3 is TGTGCCAGTACCGTTAGCGGGGGGGCGGTGGATACGCAGTATTTT. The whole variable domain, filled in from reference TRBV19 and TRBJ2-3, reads DGGITQSPKYLFRKEGQNVTLSCEQNLNHDAMYWYRQDPGQGLRLIYYSQIVNDFQKGDIAEGYSVSREKKESFPLTVTSAQKNPTAFYLCASTVSGGAVDTQYFGPGTRLTVL.

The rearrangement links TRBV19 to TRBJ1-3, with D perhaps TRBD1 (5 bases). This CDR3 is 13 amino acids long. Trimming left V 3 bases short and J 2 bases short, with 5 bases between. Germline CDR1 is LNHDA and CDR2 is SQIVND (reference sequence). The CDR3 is CASSMTAGNTIYF. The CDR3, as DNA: TGTGCCAGTAGTATGACAGCTGGAAACACCATATATTTT.

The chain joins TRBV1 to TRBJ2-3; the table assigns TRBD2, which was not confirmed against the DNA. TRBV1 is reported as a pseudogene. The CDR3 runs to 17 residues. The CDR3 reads CTSSQEGLAGGLNTQYF. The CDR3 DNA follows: TGCACCAGCAGCCAAGAGGGACTAGCGGGGGGCCTTAATACGCAGTATTTT.

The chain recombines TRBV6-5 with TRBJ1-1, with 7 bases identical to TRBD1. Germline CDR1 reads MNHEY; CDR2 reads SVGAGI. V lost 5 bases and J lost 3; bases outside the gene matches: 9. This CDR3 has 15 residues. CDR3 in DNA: TGTGCCAGCAGTCTAAGACAGGGTCTGGACACTGAAGCTTTCTTT. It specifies CASSLRQGLDTEAFF.

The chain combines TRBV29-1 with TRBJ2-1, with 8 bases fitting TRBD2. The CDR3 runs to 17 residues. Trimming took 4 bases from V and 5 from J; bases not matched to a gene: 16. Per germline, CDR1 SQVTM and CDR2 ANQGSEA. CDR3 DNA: TGCAGCGTTGTAGGGCCAAGATTTAGCGGGGCCGACAATGAGCAGTTCTTC. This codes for CSVVGPRFSGADNEQFF.

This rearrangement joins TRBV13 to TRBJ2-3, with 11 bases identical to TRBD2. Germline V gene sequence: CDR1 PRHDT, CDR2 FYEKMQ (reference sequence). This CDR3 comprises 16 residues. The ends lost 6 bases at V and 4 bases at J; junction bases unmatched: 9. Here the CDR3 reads CASRGFSGGGSDTQYF. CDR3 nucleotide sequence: TGTGCCAGCAGGGGATTTAGCGGGGGGGGTTCAGATACGCAGTATTTT. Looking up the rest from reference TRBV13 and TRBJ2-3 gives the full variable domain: AAGVIQSPRHLIKEKRETATLKCYPIPRHDTVYWYQQGPGQDPQFLISFYEKMQSDKGSIPDRFSAQQFSDYHSELNMSSLELGDSALYFCASRGFSGGGSDTQYFGPGTRLTVL.

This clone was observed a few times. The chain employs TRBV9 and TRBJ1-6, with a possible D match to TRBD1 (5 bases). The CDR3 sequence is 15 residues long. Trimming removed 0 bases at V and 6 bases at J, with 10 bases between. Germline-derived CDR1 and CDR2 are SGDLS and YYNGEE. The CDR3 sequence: CASSVEGSSNSPLHF. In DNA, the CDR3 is TGTGCCAGCAGCGTAGAGGGGTCAAGTAATTCACCCCTCCACTTT.

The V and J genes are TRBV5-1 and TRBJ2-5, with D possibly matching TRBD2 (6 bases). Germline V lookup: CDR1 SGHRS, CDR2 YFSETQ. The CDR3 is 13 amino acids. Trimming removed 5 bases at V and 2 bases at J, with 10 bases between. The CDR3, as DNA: TGCGCCAGCAGAGACGCGGGGCAAGAGACCCAGTACTTC. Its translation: CASRDAGQETQYF.

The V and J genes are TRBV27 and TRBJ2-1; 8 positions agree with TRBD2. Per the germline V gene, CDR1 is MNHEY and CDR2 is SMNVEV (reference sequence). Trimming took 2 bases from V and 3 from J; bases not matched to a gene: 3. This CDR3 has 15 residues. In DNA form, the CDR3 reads TGTGCCAGCAGTTTAGCGGGGGGACTCTACAATGAGCAGTTCTTC. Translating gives CASSLAGGLYNEQFF.

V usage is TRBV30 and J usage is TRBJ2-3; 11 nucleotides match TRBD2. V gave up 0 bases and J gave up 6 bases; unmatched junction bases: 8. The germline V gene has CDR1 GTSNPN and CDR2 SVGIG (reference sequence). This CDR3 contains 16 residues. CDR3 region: CAWSVDPSGGSDTQYF. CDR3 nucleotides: TGTGCCTGGAGTGTAGACCCTAGCGGGGGGTCTGATACGCAGTATTTT.

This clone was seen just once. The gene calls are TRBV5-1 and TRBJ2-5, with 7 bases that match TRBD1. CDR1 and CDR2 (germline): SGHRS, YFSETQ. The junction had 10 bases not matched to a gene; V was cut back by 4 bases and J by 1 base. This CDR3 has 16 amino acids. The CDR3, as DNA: TGCGCCAGCAGCACCCGGACAGGTGACTTCCAAGAGACCCAGTACTTC. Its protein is CASSTRTGDFQETQYF.

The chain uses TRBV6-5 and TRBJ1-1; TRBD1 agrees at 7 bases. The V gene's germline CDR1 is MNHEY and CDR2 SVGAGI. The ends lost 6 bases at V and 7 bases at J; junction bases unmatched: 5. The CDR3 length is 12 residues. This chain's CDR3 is CASRHGQVEAFF. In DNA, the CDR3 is TGTGCCAGCAGACACGGACAGGTTGAAGCTTTCTTT.

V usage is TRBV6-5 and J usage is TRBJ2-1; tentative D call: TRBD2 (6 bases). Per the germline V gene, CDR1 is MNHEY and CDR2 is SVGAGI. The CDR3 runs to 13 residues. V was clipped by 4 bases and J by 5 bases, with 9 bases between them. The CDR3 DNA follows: TGTGCCAGCAGTTCGGGGGTAAACAATGAGCAGTTCTTC. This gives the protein CASSSGVNNEQFF.

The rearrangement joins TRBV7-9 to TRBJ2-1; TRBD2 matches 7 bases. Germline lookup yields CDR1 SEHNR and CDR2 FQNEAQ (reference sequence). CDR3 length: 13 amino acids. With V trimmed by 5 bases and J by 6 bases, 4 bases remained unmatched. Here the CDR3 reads CASSQGTTNEQFF. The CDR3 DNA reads TGTGCCAGCAGCCAAGGGACTACCAATGAGCAGTTCTTC.

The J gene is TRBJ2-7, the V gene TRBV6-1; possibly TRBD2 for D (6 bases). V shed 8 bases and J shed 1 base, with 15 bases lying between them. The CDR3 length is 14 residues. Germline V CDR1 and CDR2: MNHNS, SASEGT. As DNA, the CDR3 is TGTGCCAGCGCCGGGGTAGCGGAGTCCTACGAGCAGTACTTC. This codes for CASAGVAESYEQYF.

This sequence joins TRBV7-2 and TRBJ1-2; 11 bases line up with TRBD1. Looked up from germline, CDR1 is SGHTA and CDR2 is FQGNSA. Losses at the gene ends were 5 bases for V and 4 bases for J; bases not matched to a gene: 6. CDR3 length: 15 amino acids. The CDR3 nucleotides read TGTGCCAGCAGCATCGGACAGGGGGCCCCCTATGGCTACACCTTC. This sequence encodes CASSIGQGAPYGYTF.

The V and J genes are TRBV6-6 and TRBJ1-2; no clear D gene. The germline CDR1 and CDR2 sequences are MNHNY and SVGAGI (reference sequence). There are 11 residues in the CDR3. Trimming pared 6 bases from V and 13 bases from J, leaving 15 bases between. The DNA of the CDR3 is TGTGCCAGCAGCCCCGGACTTATCAGCACCTTC. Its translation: CASSPGLISTF.

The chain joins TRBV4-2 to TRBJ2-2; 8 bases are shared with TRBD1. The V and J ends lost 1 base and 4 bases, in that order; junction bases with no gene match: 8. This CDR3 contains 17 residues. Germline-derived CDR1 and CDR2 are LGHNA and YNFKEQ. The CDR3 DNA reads TGTGCCAGCAGCCAAGTGTGGCAGGGGGCGGGCACCGGGGAGCTGTTTTTT. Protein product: CASSQVWQGAGTGELFF.

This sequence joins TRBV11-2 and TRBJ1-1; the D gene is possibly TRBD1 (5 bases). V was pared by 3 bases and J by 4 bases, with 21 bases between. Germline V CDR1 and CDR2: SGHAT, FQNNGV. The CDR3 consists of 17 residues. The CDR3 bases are TGTGCCAGCAGCTTCAGGGACTCCTGGGAGAGGGGCACTGAAGCTTTCTTT. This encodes CASSFRDSWERGTEAFF.

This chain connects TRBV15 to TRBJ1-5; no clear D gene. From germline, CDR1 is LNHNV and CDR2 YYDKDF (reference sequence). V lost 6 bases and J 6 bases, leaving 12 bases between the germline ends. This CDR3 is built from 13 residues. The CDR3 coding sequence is TGTGCCACCAGGGACGGGGAGGCTCAGCCCCAGCATTTT. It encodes CATRDGEAQPQHF.

The CDR3 spells CASSLELEGLNTEAFF. The CDR3, as DNA: TGTGCCAGCAGCTTAGAATTGGAGGGTCTGAACACTGAAGCTTTCTTT. The gene calls are TRBV7-6 and TRBJ1-1, with no clear D. Germline V CDR1 and CDR2: SGHVS, FNYEAQ. V was clipped by 1 base and J by 0 bases, with 12 bases between them. The CDR3 totals 16 residues.

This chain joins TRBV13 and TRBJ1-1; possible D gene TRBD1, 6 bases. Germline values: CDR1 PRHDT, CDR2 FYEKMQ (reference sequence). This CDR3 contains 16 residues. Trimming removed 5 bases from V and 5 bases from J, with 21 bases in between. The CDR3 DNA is TGTGCCAGCAGCCCATTCGGACAGCCGGGGGGGACTGAAGCTTTCTTT. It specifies CASSPFGQPGGTEAFF.

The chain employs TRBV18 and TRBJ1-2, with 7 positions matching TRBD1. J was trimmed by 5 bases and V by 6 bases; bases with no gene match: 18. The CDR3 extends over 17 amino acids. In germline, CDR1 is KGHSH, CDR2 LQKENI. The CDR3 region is CASSQSRGQARRYGYTF. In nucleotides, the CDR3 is TGTGCCAGCTCCCAATCCCGCGGACAGGCCAGAAGGTATGGCTACACCTTC.